This TCR beta chain emerged from a study of control samples from healthy donors and cancer patients. Germline CDR1 reads MNHNY; CDR2 reads SVGAGI (reference sequence). The V end was cut by 5 bases, the J end by 1 base, with 12 bases between. This CDR3 has 15 amino acids. Libraries were prepared by immunoSEQ multiplex PCR; TCRdb keeps only in-frame clonotypes and omits some of them. The profile covers about 98,000 clones, with approximately 78% appearing a single time and roughly 2% taken by the ten largest. In its sample, this clone was seen once. The receptor comes from a man in his fifties or sixties in good health. Sequenced: blood. The V gene is TRBV6-6, the J gene TRBJ2-4; the D gene is possibly TRBD2 (6 bases). CDR3 region: CASSQTSRAKNIQYF. The CDR3 bases are TGTGCCAGCAGTCAGACTAGTCGGGCCAAAAACATTCAGTACTTC.